Below, 28 T cell receptor beta chains from the same sample are listed, as sequenced in a study of T-cell reconstitution after alpha-beta-depleted transplantation in children. The library targeted TCRbeta and was prepared with unique molecular identifiers. Each CDR3 protein is one row after TCRdb ran MiXCR on the PCR reads. The sample shows more than 200,000 distinct CDR3 sequences, approximately 15% of them seen only once. The sample here was PBMCs, mostly from graft donor cells, taken 360 days after TCRalphabeta/CD19-depleted stem cell transplant. All receptors come from a male patient between 2 and 10 years old who had a stem cell transplant for acute lymphoblastic leukemia, so the T cells may come from the graft donor.

This clonotype was observed a few times. A junction end diverges from the germline sequence, so it may reflect a read error. The chain joins TRBV5-6 to TRBJ2-1; 9 nucleotides align to TRBD2. Germline V CDR1 and CDR2: SGHDT, YYEEEE. The CDR3 covers 13 residues. The CDR3 DNA reads as TGTGCCAGCAGCTTATTGGGCGGGGGGGCCCATATCTTC. Encoded protein: CASSLLGGGAHIF.

This clonotype was recorded a few times. CDR3 DNA: TGTGCCAGCAGAGAGGGGGTCTACGAGCAGTACTTC. It translates to CASREGVYEQYF. V gene TRBV7-2 combines with J gene TRBJ2-7; tentatively, D is TRBD1 (6 bases). The germline gives CDR1 SGHTA, CDR2 FQGNSA. CDR3 length: 12 amino acids. Trimming pared 6 bases from V and 3 bases from J, leaving 9 bases between.

This clonotype has a count of ten or more. The V and J genes are TRBV20-1 and TRBJ1-1; D might be TRBD1 (5 bases). Trimming left V 3 bases short and J 1 base short, with 15 bases between. The germline V gene has CDR1 DFQATT and CDR2 SNEGSKA (reference sequence). The length of the CDR3 is 15 residues. The DNA for the CDR3 is TGCAGTGCTAGCCCTCCGGGACTCTCGAACACTGAAGCTTTCTTT. As protein: CSASPPGLSNTEAFF.

The chain uses TRBV6-6 and TRBJ2-3, with no clear D. This CDR3 has 13 amino acids. Trimming removed 2 bases at V and 8 bases at J, with 11 bases between. Germline V gene lookup returns CDR1 MNHNY and CDR2 SVGAGI (reference sequence). The CDR3 nucleotides are TGTGCCAGCAGTTACGCGGAGCGTGGTACGCAGTATTTT. Translated: CASSYAERGTQYF.

The chain employs TRBV28 and TRBJ1-1, with a tentative D call TRBD1 (5 bases). CDR3 length: 11 residues. V lost 2 bases, J lost 10 bases, and 8 bases lay in between. Germline CDR1 MDHEN, CDR2 SYDVKM. CDR3 sequence reads: CASSLGGGAFF. DNA of the CDR3: TGTGCCAGCAGTTTAGGGGGGGGAGCTTTCTTT.

The chain recombines TRBV6-2 or TRBV6-3 with TRBJ1-1; D remains ambiguous. CDR1 is MNHEY and CDR2 is SVGEGT in the germline V gene. V was clipped by 0 bases and J by 3 bases, with 14 bases between them. This CDR3 has 16 residues. CDR3 DNA sequence: TGTGCCAGCAGTTACTCGGTCGCCAACCGGGACACTGAAGCTTTCTTT. This translates into CASSYSVANRDTEAFF.

This clonotype was detected only a few times. The chain combines TRBV7-9 with TRBJ2-2; TRBD2 matches 14 bases. With V trimmed by 4 bases and J by 6 bases, 7 bases remained unmatched. Germline assignment: CDR1 SEHNR and CDR2 FQNEAQ (reference sequence). The CDR3 contains 17 residues. The CDR3 reads CASSSTTTSGGAGELFF. The CDR3, as DNA: TGTGCCAGCAGCTCCACCACGACTAGCGGGGGGGCCGGGGAGCTGTTTTTT.

This clonotype has just a few counts. This chain links TRBV5-6 with TRBJ2-7; D could derive from TRBD1 or TRBD2 (5 bases each). Trimming stripped 0 bases from V and 6 bases from J, with 19 bases between. The germline V gene has CDR1 SGHDT and CDR2 YYEEEE. CDR3 length: 16 amino acids. The CDR3 DNA is TGTGCCAGCAGCTTGGCAGGGCAGGGCTTCGAGGGCGAGCAGTACTTC. This codes for CASSLAGQGFEGEQYF. The full variable domain, with the rest looked up from reference TRBV5-6 and TRBJ2-7, is DAGVTQSPTHLIKTRGQQVTLRCSPKSGHDTVSWYQQALGQGPQFIFQYYEEEERQRGNFPDRFSGHQFPNYSSELNVNALLLGDSALYLCASSLAGQGFEGEQYFGPGTRLTVT.

This sequence joins TRBV18 and TRBJ1-2; D gene ambiguous. This CDR3 is built from 13 residues. Germline V lookup: CDR1 KGHSH, CDR2 LQKENI. V dropped 3 bases and J dropped 2 bases, with 7 bases sitting between them. The CDR3 DNA reads TGTGCCAGCTCACCTCCCGGGAACTATGGCTACACCTTC. As protein: CASSPPGNYGYTF. The variable domain in full, with the rest retrieved from reference TRBV18 and TRBJ1-2, is NAGVMQNPRHLVRRRGQEARLRCSPMKGHSHVYWYRQLPEEGLKFMVYLQKENIIDESGMPKERFSAEFPKEGPSILRIQQVVRGDSAAYFCASSPPGNYGYTFGSGTRLTVV.

V is TRBV5-1 and J is TRBJ1-2, with 10 bases identical to TRBD1. Germline V gene data show CDR1 as SGHRS and CDR2 as YFSETQ. This CDR3 spans 14 amino acids. After removal of 0 bases from V and 8 bases from J, the junction contained 4 bases not matched to a gene. This CDR3 reads CASSLVTGGEGYTF. CDR3 nucleotide sequence: TGCGCCAGCAGCTTGGTGACAGGGGGCGAAGGCTACACCTTC. The full variable domain, completed using reference TRBV5-1 and TRBJ1-2, is KAGVTQTPRYLIKTRGQQVTLSCSPISGHRSVSWYQQTPGQGLQFLFEYFSETQRNKGNFPGRFSGRQFSNSRSEMNVSTLELGDSALYLCASSLVTGGEGYTFGSGTRLTVV.

This clonotype showed up just a few times. V and J are TRBV3-1 and TRBJ2-5; D call uncertain. The CDR3 is 17 amino acids. Germline CDR1 reads LGHDT; CDR2 reads YNNKEL (reference sequence). Trimming cost V 4 bases and J 0 bases, with 18 bases left between them. CDR3 sequence: CASSPSSGPPYQETQYF. The CDR3 nucleotides read TGTGCCAGCAGCCCCAGCTCTGGGCCCCCGTACCAAGAGACCCAGTACTTC.

This chain connects TRBV7-9 to TRBJ2-5; the D is unclear. Germline V CDR1 and CDR2: SEHNR, FQNEAQ (reference sequence). The CDR3 loop spans 13 amino acids. Trimming removed 1 base from V and 3 bases from J, with 6 bases in between. The CDR3: CASSLVPEETQYF. The CDR3, as DNA: TGTGCCAGCAGCTTAGTCCCGGAAGAGACCCAGTACTTC.

To note about this clonotype: This CDR3 is missing its conserved last phenylalanine or tryptophan, likely due to a read error. This rearrangement joins TRBV5-1 to TRBJ1-1, with unresolved D. The CDR3 runs to 16 residues. The germline gives CDR1 SGHRS, CDR2 YFSETQ. V was shortened by 0 bases and J by 0 bases, with 12 bases between the two germline ends. Here the CDR3 reads CASSLGQHLMNTEAFS. The CDR3 DNA is TGCGCCAGCAGCTTGGGTCAGCACCTCATGAACACTGAAGCTTTCTCT.

This clonotype was counted between two and nine times. This chain connects TRBV12-3 or TRBV12-4 to TRBJ2-3, with D perhaps matching TRBD2 (6 bases). The V end was cut by 8 bases, the J end by 3 bases, with 12 bases between. This CDR3 has 13 residues. CDR3: CASYTGTTDTQYF. CDR3 nucleotides: TGTGCCAGCTACACCGGGACTACAGATACGCAGTATTTT.

CDR3 sequence: CASSSIAGVNTGELFF. In DNA form, the CDR3 reads TGCGCCAGCAGCTCTATAGCGGGGGTGAACACCGGGGAGCTGTTTTTT. The rearrangement links TRBV5-1 to TRBJ2-2; 9 nucleotides align to TRBD2. This CDR3 has 16 residues. J gave up 1 base and V 3 bases, and 4 bases lay outside the gene matches. Germline lookup yields CDR1 SGHRS and CDR2 YFSETQ.

This clonotype has a handful of counts. The genes are TRBV30 and TRBJ2-3; D gene uncertain. V dropped 2 bases and J dropped 13 bases, with 19 bases sitting between them. Germline V gene lookup returns CDR1 GTSNPN and CDR2 SVGIG (reference sequence). This CDR3 region has 13 residues. DNA of the CDR3: TGTGCCTGGAGTCCTGACCGGGCCCCTGGCGAGTATTTT. It encodes CAWSPDRAPGEYF. Complete variable domain (other parts from reference TRBV30 and TRBJ2-3): SQTIHQWPATLVQPVGSPLSLECTVEGTSNPNLYWYRQAAGRGLQLLFYSVGIGQISSEVPQNLSASRPQDRQFILSSKKLLLSDSGFYLCAWSPDRAPGEYFGPGTRLTVL.

This sequence joins TRBV27 and TRBJ2-7; TRBD1 is a possible D gene (6 bases). This CDR3 has 14 residues. The V gene lost 5 bases and the J gene lost 3 bases, with 14 bases spanning the gap. Germline CDR1 and CDR2: MNHEY and SMNVEV (reference sequence). The CDR3 protein is CASSPQGRFYEQYF. As DNA, the CDR3 is TGTGCCAGCAGTCCCCAGGGGCGCTTCTACGAGCAGTACTTC.

This clonotype was observed a few times. The chain couples TRBV29-1 to TRBJ1-1; D may be TRBD1 (5 bases). The CDR3 is 12 residues long. The V end was cut by 6 bases, the J end by 1 base, with 9 bases between. Germline V CDR1 and CDR2: SQVTM, ANQGSEA. The CDR3 sequence is CSVLGENTEAFF. CDR3 DNA: TGCAGCGTGCTGGGGGAGAACACTGAAGCTTTCTTT.

This clonotype occurred once. This chain connects TRBV11-2 to TRBJ1-1; 9 bases match TRBD1. Germline assignment: CDR1 SGHAT and CDR2 FQNNGV. The CDR3 runs to 15 residues. Trimming at V came to 5 bases and at J to 7 bases, leaving 11 bases not matched to a gene. DNA of the CDR3: TGTGCCAGCAGCCCCGCTACAGGGGGCACGGGTGAAGCTTTCTTT. Protein product: CASSPATGGTGEAFF.

This rearrangement joins TRBV7-2 to TRBJ2-5, with D uncertain. The V end was cut by 2 bases, the J end by 2 bases, with 9 bases between. The germline V gene encodes CDR1 SGHTA and CDR2 FQGNSA. The CDR3 runs to 14 residues. In nucleotides, the CDR3 is TGTGCCAGCAGCTTACTTCTGAAACAAGAGACCCAGTACTTC. This gives the protein CASSLLLKQETQYF.

J is TRBJ1-1 and V is TRBV12-3 or TRBV12-4, with 8 bases identical to TRBD1. This CDR3 spans 15 amino acids. The V gene end was trimmed by 5 bases and the J gene end by 8 bases; junction bases not matched to a gene: 13. CDR3: CASSPETGDLVEAFF. The CDR3 DNA reads TGTGCCAGCAGTCCGGAGACAGGGGATTTGGTAGAAGCTTTCTTT.

The chain couples TRBV24-1 to TRBJ2-1, with D perhaps TRBD1 (7 bases). Germline V gene lookup returns CDR1 KGHDR and CDR2 SFDVKD. The CDR3 is 14 amino acids. The V end lost 3 bases, the J end lost 8 bases, and 13 bases lay between the germline ends. The CDR3 DNA reads as TGTGCCACCAGTGATCCACGCAGGGGGGATGAGCAGTTCTTC. It is translated as CATSDPRRGDEQFF.

V gene TRBV7-9 combines with J gene TRBJ2-1; D gene uncertain. This CDR3 has 14 residues. Trimming shortened V by 6 bases and J by 10 bases, and 19 bases separated the two germline ends. Germline lookup yields CDR1 SEHNR and CDR2 FQNEAQ (reference sequence). CDR3 loop: CASSSMVRVWEQFF. The CDR3 DNA reads TGTGCCAGCAGTTCTATGGTACGGGTATGGGAGCAGTTCTTC.

The chain couples TRBV20-1 to TRBJ1-1; D is ambiguous. The CDR3 extends over 11 amino acids. Between the trimmed V and J ends, which lost 3 bases and 2 bases, there was a span of 4 bases. Germline V gene data show CDR1 as DFQATT and CDR2 as SNEGSKA (reference sequence). In nucleotides, the CDR3 is TGCAGTGCTAGCTCAAACACTGAAGCTTTCTTT. Protein product: CSASSNTEAFF.

The V and J genes are TRBV5-1 and TRBJ1-2; D may be TRBD1 (6 bases). This CDR3 is 13 amino acids long. Deletions cut 0 bases from V and 3 bases from J, with 6 bases between. Germline CDR1 SGHRS, CDR2 YFSETQ. The CDR3 here is CASSLGTDYGYTF. CDR3 nucleotide sequence: TGCGCCAGCAGCTTGGGGACAGACTATGGCTACACCTTC. The whole variable domain, remainder taken from reference TRBV5-1 and TRBJ1-2, is KAGVTQTPRYLIKTRGQQVTLSCSPISGHRSVSWYQQTPGQGLQFLFEYFSETQRNKGNFPGRFSGRQFSNSRSEMNVSTLELGDSALYLCASSLGTDYGYTFGSGTRLTVV.

V and J are TRBV12-3 or TRBV12-4 and TRBJ2-2; TRBD2 matches 9 bases. V was clipped by 5 bases and J by 2 bases; unmatched bases: 9. The CDR3 loop spans 17 amino acids. The CDR3 DNA follows: TGTGCCAGCAGTCAAATATGGACTAGCGCAAACACCGGGGAGCTGTTTTTT. The encoded protein is CASSQIWTSANTGELFF.

This chain joins TRBV2 and TRBJ2-1, with 8 positions matching TRBD2. The germline V gene encodes CDR1 SNHLY and CDR2 FYNNEI. The CDR3 has 15 residues. The junction had 16 bases not matched to a gene; V was cut back by 11 bases and J by 7 bases. The CDR3 loop reads CALCLSRGGRNEQFF. DNA of the CDR3: TGTGCCCTCTGCCTGAGCCGGGGGGGCCGAAATGAGCAGTTCTTC.

The chain uses TRBV13 and TRBJ2-4; D may be TRBD1 (5 bases). The V end was cut by 0 bases, the J end by 0 bases, with 9 bases between. This CDR3 is 16 amino acids long. CDR1 and CDR2 from the germline V gene are PRHDT and FYEKMQ (reference sequence). The CDR3 reads CASSLGRDLAKNIQYF. As DNA, the CDR3 is TGTGCCAGCAGCTTAGGCAGGGATCTAGCCAAAAACATTCAGTACTTC.